This T cell receptor beta chain was sequenced in a study of T cells in Graves' hyperthyroidism and ophthalmopathy. The investigators amplified TCR beta CDR3 regions from RNA transcripts. With the HTBI primer set, the TCR CDR3 went through a first round of RT-PCR. MiXCR was run by TCRdb on the multiplex PCR reads, yielding one entry per CDR3 protein. The sample records a few hundred thousand distinct CDR3 sequences, roughly 22% being singletons. The CDR3 length is 14 residues. J was trimmed by 11 bases and V by 2 bases; bases with no gene match: 9. Germline V gene sequence: CDR1 MDHEN, CDR2 SYDVKM. A few counts support this clonotype.

The sample was blood. V usage is TRBV28 and J usage is TRBJ2-1, with 7 bases aligning to TRBD2. This TCR came from a woman aged 70-85 years with Graves' ophthalmopathy. As DNA, the CDR3 is TGTGCCAGCAGTTTAAGAGGGTCGACTAGCCAGCAGTTCTTC. Amino acids: CASSLRGSTSQQFF.